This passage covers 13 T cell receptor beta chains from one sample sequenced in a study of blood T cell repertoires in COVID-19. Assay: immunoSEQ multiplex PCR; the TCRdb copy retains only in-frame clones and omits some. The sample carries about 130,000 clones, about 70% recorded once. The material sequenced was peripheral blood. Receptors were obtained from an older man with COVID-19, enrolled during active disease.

CDR3: CASSPPGTGSTEAFF. The CDR3, as DNA: TGTGCCAGCAGCCCGCCAGGGACAGGGAGCACTGAAGCTTTCTTT. V gene TRBV6-5 combines with J gene TRBJ1-1, with 9 bases aligning to TRBD1. This CDR3 has 15 amino acids. Germline CDR1 MNHEY, CDR2 SVGAGI. Unmatched junction bases numbered 9, after V lost 6 bases and J lost 4 bases.

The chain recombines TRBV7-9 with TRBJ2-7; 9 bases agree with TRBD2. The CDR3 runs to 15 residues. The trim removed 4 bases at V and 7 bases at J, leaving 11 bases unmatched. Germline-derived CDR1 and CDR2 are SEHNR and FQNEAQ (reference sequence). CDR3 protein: CASSSLLAGVLEQYF. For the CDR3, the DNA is TGTGCCAGCAGCTCGCTTTTAGCGGGAGTCCTTGAGCAGTACTTC.

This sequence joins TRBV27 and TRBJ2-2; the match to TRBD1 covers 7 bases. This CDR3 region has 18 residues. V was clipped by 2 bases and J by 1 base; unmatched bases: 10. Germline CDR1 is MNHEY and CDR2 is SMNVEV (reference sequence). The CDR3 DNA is TGTGCCAGCAGTTTAAGGGTGGCAGGGGGATGGAACACCGGGGAGCTGTTTTTT. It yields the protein CASSLRVAGGWNTGELFF.

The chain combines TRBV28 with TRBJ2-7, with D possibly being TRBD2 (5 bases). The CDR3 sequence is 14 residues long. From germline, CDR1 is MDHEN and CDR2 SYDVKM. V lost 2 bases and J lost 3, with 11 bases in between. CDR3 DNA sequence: TGTGCCAGCAGTTTACCCGGAGAGGGCTACGAGCAGTACTTC. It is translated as CASSLPGEGYEQYF.

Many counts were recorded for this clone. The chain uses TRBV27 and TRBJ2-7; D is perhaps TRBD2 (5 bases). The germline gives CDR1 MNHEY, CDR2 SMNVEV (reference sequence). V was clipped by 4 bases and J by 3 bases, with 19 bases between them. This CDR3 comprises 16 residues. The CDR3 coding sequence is TGTGCCAGCAGTTCAACGGAGGCCAGGTCTTACTACGAGCAGTACTTC. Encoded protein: CASSSTEARSYYEQYF.

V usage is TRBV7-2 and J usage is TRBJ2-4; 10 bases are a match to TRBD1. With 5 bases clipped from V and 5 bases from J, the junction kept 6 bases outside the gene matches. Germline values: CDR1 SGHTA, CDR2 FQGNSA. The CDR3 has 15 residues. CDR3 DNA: TGTGCCAGCAGCCCCGACAGGGGGCGTGAAAACATTCAGTACTTC. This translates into CASSPDRGRENIQYF.

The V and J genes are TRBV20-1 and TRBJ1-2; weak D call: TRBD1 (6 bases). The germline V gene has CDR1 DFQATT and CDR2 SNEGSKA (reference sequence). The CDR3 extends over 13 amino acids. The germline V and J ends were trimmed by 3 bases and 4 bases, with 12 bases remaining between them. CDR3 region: CSASLGGSYGYTF. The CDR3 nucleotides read TGCAGTGCTAGTTTAGGGGGTAGCTATGGCTACACCTTC.

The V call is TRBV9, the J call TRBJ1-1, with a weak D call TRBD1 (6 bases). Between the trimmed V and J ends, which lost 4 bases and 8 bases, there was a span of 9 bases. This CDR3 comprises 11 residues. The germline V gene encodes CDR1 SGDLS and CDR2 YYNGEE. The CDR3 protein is CASSPQGEAFF. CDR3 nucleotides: TGTGCCAGCAGCCCACAGGGAGAAGCTTTCTTT.

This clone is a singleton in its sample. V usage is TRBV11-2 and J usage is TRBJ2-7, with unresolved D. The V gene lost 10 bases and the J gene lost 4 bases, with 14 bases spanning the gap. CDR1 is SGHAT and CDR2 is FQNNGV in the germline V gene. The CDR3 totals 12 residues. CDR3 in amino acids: CAIVEPYYEQYF. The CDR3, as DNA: TGTGCCATCGTCGAGCCTTATTACGAGCAGTACTTC. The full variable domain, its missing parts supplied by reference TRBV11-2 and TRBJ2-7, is EAGVAQSPRYKIIEKRQSVAFWCNPISGHATLYWYQQILGQGPKLLIQFQNNGVVDDSQLPKDRFSAERLKGVDSTLKIQPAKLEDSAVYLCAIVEPYYEQYFGPGTRLTVT.

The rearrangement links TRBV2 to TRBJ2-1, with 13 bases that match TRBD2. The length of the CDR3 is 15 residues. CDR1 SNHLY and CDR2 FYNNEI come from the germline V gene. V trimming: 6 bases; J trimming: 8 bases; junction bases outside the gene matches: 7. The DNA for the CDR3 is TGTGCCAGCAGCCCACTAGCGGGAGGGGCCCATGAGCAGTTCTTC. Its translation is CASSPLAGGAHEQFF. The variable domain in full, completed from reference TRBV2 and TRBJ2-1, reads EPEVTQTPSHQVTQMGQEVILRCVPISNHLYFYWYRQILGQKVEFLVSFYNNEISEKSEIFDDQFSVERPDGSNFTLKIRSTKLEDSAMYFCASSPLAGGAHEQFFGPGTRLTVL.

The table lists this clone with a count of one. The CDR3 coding sequence is TGTGCCAGCTCACCTAACCCTACCTATAGCAATCAGCCCCAGCATTTT. Its translation: CASSPNPTYSNQPQHF. This chain uses TRBV18 with TRBJ1-5, with D unclear. CDR1 is KGHSH and CDR2 is LQKENI in the germline V gene. The CDR3 sequence is 16 residues long. Trimming pared 3 bases from V and 0 bases from J, leaving 12 bases between. Variable domain in full (rest from reference TRBV18 and TRBJ1-5): NAGVMQNPRHLVRRRGQEARLRCSPMKGHSHVYWYRQLPEEGLKFMVYLQKENIIDESGMPKERFSAEFPKEGPSILRIQQVVRGDSAAYFCASSPNPTYSNQPQHFGDGTRLSIL.

CDR3 in amino acids: CAISTGTGVGSPLHF. Written as DNA, the CDR3 is TGTGCCATCAGCACCGGGACAGGGGTAGGGTCACCCCTCCACTTT. V gene TRBV10-3 combines with J gene TRBJ1-6; TRBD1 matches 10 bases. After removal of 6 bases from V and 10 bases from J, the junction contained 9 bases not matched to a gene. CDR3 length: 15 residues. Germline lookup yields CDR1 ENHRY and CDR2 SYGVKD.

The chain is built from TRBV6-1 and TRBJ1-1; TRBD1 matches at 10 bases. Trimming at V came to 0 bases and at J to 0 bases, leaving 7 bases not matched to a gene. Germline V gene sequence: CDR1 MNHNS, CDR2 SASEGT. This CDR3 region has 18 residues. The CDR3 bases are TGTGCCAGCAGTGAAGCTCCCCCGGGACAGGGGATGAACACTGAAGCTTTCTTT. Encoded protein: CASSEAPPGQGMNTEAFF.